Below are 27 T cell receptor beta chains sequenced from a single sample in a study of T cells after posttransplantation cyclophosphamide. The table came from immunoSEQ multiplex PCR; TCRdb's copy has only in-frame clones and leaves some out. Among 35,000 to 45,000 clones listed, roughly 73% were seen once. Treatment was busulfan-fludarabine conditioning, a marrow graft, and cyclophosphamide on days +3 and +4. The sample was CD4+ T cells sorted from blood, taken 1,800 to 2,000 days after a stem cell transplant with posttransplant cyclophosphamide. The receptors here all came from a female patient aged 40-49 years who received an allogeneic stem cell transplant from a related donor, was CMV-positive, and had no GVHD. Some T cells may be graft donor cells.

The chain combines TRBV4-2 with TRBJ2-1; D perhaps matches TRBD2 (5 bases). Per germline, CDR1 LGHNA and CDR2 YNFKEQ. Trimming took off 0 bases at V and 8 bases at J, with 11 bases between the two ends. This CDR3 spans 14 amino acids. The CDR3 coding sequence is TGTGCCAGCAGCCAAGATATCGAGGACTATGAGCAGTTCTTC. It specifies CASSQDIEDYEQFF.

V gene TRBV7-3 combines with J gene TRBJ2-2; 8 nucleotides agree with TRBD2. CDR1 is SGHTA, CDR2 FQGTGA, per germline. V gave up 5 bases and J gave up 5 bases; unmatched junction bases: 7. The CDR3 consists of 15 residues. The CDR3 spells CASSRGGPVTGELFF. DNA for the CDR3: TGTGCCAGCAGCCGCGGGGGGCCGGTTACCGGGGAGCTGTTTTTT.

J is TRBJ2-5 and V is TRBV5-1; unclear D gene. The germline V gene encodes CDR1 SGHRS and CDR2 YFSETQ. This CDR3 contains 13 residues. With 5 bases removed from V and 7 bases from J, the gap between germline ends came to 15 bases. The CDR3 DNA sequence: TGCGCCAGCAGGGTTGCGAATACGGGGACCCAGTACTTC. The encoded protein is CASRVANTGTQYF.

This chain uses TRBV5-5 with TRBJ1-4, with unresolved D. This CDR3 region has 14 residues. V dropped 0 bases and J dropped 5 bases, with 8 bases sitting between them. CDR1 and CDR2 (germline): SGHKS, YYEKEE (reference sequence). This chain's CDR3 is CASSLALFNEKLFF. CDR3 in DNA: TGTGCCAGCAGCTTGGCTCTCTTCAATGAAAAACTGTTTTTT.

The V gene is TRBV5-4, the J gene TRBJ2-3; TRBD2 agrees at 10 bases. This CDR3 has 19 residues. The J segment lost 2 bases and the V segment lost 1 base, leaving 13 bases of the junction unmatched. Germline lookup yields CDR1 SGHNT and CDR2 YYREEE (reference sequence). CDR3 DNA: TGTGCCAGCAGCTTGAGGAGACTAGCGGGCCTCGTCATCACAGATACGCAGTATTTT. This codes for CASSLRRLAGLVITDTQYF.

The chain employs TRBV6-1 and TRBJ1-2; 12 bases map to TRBD1. CDR3 length: 14 amino acids. The J segment lost 8 bases and the V segment lost 6 bases, leaving 7 bases of the junction unmatched. Germline CDR1 MNHNS, CDR2 SASEGT. CDR3 nucleotide sequence: TGTGCCAGCAGCGCGGGACAGGGGGCGCGCGGCTACACCTTC. This codes for CASSAGQGARGYTF.

J is TRBJ1-2 and V is TRBV29-1; D call uncertain. Between the trimmed V and J ends, which lost 0 bases and 7 bases, there was a span of 6 bases. CDR3 length: 11 residues. Germline V gives CDR1 SQVTM, CDR2 ANQGSEA. The CDR3 DNA reads as TGCAGCGTTGAAGATCCCATTGGCTACACCTTC. Translating it yields CSVEDPIGYTF. Drawing the rest from reference TRBV29-1 and TRBJ1-2, the complete variable domain is SAVISQKPSRDICQRGTSLTIQCQVDSQVTMMFWYRQQPGQSLTLIATANQGSEATYESGFVIDKFPISRPNLTFSTLTVSNMSPEDSSIYLCSVEDPIGYTFGSGTRLTVV.

CDR3 protein: CVRSFPQNRGGTEAFF. Written as DNA, the CDR3 is TGTGTTCGTTCATTCCCCCAAAACAGAGGAGGGACTGAAGCTTTCTTT. The chain recombines TRBV28 with TRBJ1-1; D call uncertain. The germline CDR1 and CDR2 sequences are MDHEN and SYDVKM. The CDR3 runs to 16 residues.

The chain carries TRBV7-2 and TRBJ1-2; 9 bases fit TRBD1. Germline CDR1 SGHTA, CDR2 FQGNSA. With 2 bases clipped from V and 8 bases from J, the junction kept 6 bases outside the gene matches. CDR3 length equals 14 residues. The CDR3 here is CASSLPRDRDGYTF. For the CDR3, the DNA is TGTGCCAGCAGCTTACCCCGGGACAGGGACGGCTACACCTTC.

This clone came up a few times. The chain is built from TRBV2 and TRBJ1-1, with D possibly TRBD1 on 6 matching bases. The CDR3 has 14 amino acids. The V end lost 6 bases, the J end lost 4 bases, and 15 bases lay between the germline ends. CDR1 is SNHLY, CDR2 FYNNEI, per germline. CDR3 in DNA: TGTGCCAGCAGCCGGACAGCCTCTGCCACTGAAGCTTTCTTT. Translating gives CASSRTASATEAFF.

The chain carries TRBV28 and TRBJ2-6, with 7 bases identical to TRBD1. This CDR3 contains 18 residues. V was pared by 2 bases and J by 5 bases, with 12 bases of the junction left unmatched. CDR1 and CDR2 from the germline V gene are MDHEN and SYDVKM. The CDR3 sequence: CASSLNPGQTDRANVLTF. As DNA, the CDR3 is TGTGCCAGCAGTTTAAACCCGGGACAGACCGATCGGGCCAACGTCCTGACTTTC.

The chain employs TRBV5-1 and TRBJ2-7; D is perhaps TRBD1 (6 bases). In germline, CDR1 is SGHRS, CDR2 YFSETQ. V lost 0 bases, J lost 5 bases, and 6 bases lay in between. This CDR3 region has 12 residues. In DNA, the CDR3 is TGCGCCAGCAGCTTGGAGGGGGACGAGCAGTACTTC. Protein product: CASSLEGDEQYF.

This clone showed up just once. The gene calls are TRBV5-1 and TRBJ2-5, with 10 bases identical to TRBD1. The last part of the DNA fits TRBJ2-7 better; the J call may be wrong. The CDR3 is 15 residues long. CDR1 and CDR2 (germline): SGHRS, YFSETQ. The CDR3 coding sequence is TGCGCCAGCAGCTTGCAAGGGACAGGGGAGTACGAGCAGTACTTC. Translating gives CASSLQGTGEYEQYF.

The chain links TRBV18 to TRBJ1-4; D possibly corresponds to TRBD1 (5 bases). The germline CDR1 and CDR2 sequences are KGHSH and LQKENI. V lost 3 bases, J lost 10 bases, and 12 bases lay in between. This CDR3 has 13 amino acids. The CDR3 nucleotides are TGTGCCAGCTCACCTTTACGGAGGGGAAAACTGTTTTTT. This sequence encodes CASSPLRRGKLFF.

The rearrangement joins TRBV15 to TRBJ1-1; D is unclear. Germline CDR1 reads LNHNV; CDR2 reads YYDKDF (reference sequence). The CDR3 covers 16 residues. With 0 bases removed from V and 1 base from J, the gap between germline ends came to 12 bases. The CDR3 DNA sequence: TGTGCCACCAGCAGAGATATGTGGGCATCGAACACTGAAGCTTTCTTT. Translating gives CATSRDMWASNTEAFF.

This clone occurred a few times. V gene TRBV11-3 combines with J gene TRBJ1-1, with 7 bases aligning to TRBD1. The CDR3 length is 13 residues. Germline V lookup: CDR1 SGHNT, CDR2 YENEEA. V shed 5 bases and J 3 bases; nucleotides not matched to a gene: 3. CDR3 nucleotides: TGTGCCAGCAGCCAGGGGGGAGACACTGAAGCTTTCTTT. This codes for CASSQGGDTEAFF. Based on the CDR3 plus reference TRBV11-3 and TRBJ1-1, the full variable domain is EAGVVQSPRYKIIEKKQPVAFWCNPISGHNTLYWYLQNLGQGPELLIRYENEEAVDDSQLPKDRFSAERLKGVDSTLKIQPAELGDSAVYLCASSQGGDTEAFFGQGTRLTVV.

This clone was found once. The V gene is TRBV6-1, the J gene TRBJ1-5, with TRBD1 matching 8 bases. The germline V gene encodes CDR1 MNHNS and CDR2 SASEGT. V lost 3 bases to trimming and J lost 4 bases; unmatched junction nucleotides: 5. This CDR3 has 15 amino acids. The CDR3 spells CASSEDREGNQPQHF. CDR3 in DNA: TGTGCCAGCAGTGAGGACAGGGAAGGGAATCAGCCCCAGCATTTT.

The chain has TRBV19 and TRBJ1-5; D is possibly TRBD1 (5 bases). Trimming stripped 5 bases from V and 0 bases from J, with 8 bases between. The CDR3 totals 14 residues. Looked up from germline, CDR1 is LNHDA and CDR2 is SQIVND (reference sequence). CDR3 protein: CASSSGGSNQPQHF. The CDR3 bases are TGTGCCAGTAGTTCGGGGGGTAGCAATCAGCCCCAGCATTTT.

The chain couples TRBV5-5 to TRBJ1-5; D perhaps matches TRBD1 (6 bases). This CDR3 contains 16 residues. Germline V lookup: CDR1 SGHKS, CDR2 YYEKEE (reference sequence). Trimming took 0 bases from V and 1 from J, leaving 11 bases between them. The chain's CDR3 is CASSLVAGVSNQPQHF. In nucleotides, the CDR3 is TGTGCCAGCAGCTTGGTGGCAGGGGTGAGCAATCAGCCCCAGCATTTT.

This clone was seen a few times. The chain employs TRBV7-6 and TRBJ1-6; D not resolved. Germline V gene lookup returns CDR1 SGHVS and CDR2 FNYEAQ. The CDR3 is 15 residues long. V was clipped by 5 bases and J by 10 bases, with 18 bases between them. The DNA for the CDR3 is TGTGCCAGCAGCCATCGACCCACGGGCGGGTCACCCCTCCACTTT. Translated: CASSHRPTGGSPLHF.

The chain recombines TRBV14 with TRBJ2-6, with D uncertain. CDR1 is SGHDN and CDR2 is FVKESK in the germline V gene. V was shortened by 1 base and J by 0 bases, with 10 bases between the two germline ends. The CDR3 contains 17 residues. The CDR3 DNA reads as TGTGCCAGCAGCCAAGCTAGACGCCCCTCTGGGGCCAACGTCCTGACTTTC. Its translation: CASSQARRPSGANVLTF.

This clone has more than one count but fewer than ten. The chain recombines TRBV6-5 with TRBJ1-2; the D gene is possibly TRBD1 (5 bases). This CDR3 contains 13 residues. Germline loops: CDR1 MNHEY, CDR2 SVGAGI. Trimming cost V 6 bases and J 6 bases, with 14 bases left between them. The CDR3 DNA reads as TGTGCCAGCAGGCCGGACACCTTGCATGGCTACACCTTC. Amino acids: CASRPDTLHGYTF.

V gene TRBV19 combines with J gene TRBJ1-3; no firm D call. The germline gives CDR1 LNHDA, CDR2 SQIVND (reference sequence). The germline V and J ends were trimmed by 5 bases and 0 bases, with 14 bases remaining between them. The CDR3 covers 16 residues. CDR3 amino acids: CASSPIRASSGNTIYF. CDR3 nucleotides: TGTGCCAGTAGTCCCATACGTGCCAGCTCTGGAAACACCATATATTTT.

The V and J genes are TRBV6-1 and TRBJ2-3; D might be TRBD2 (6 bases). The germline gives CDR1 MNHNS, CDR2 SASEGT. The CDR3 covers 15 residues. Trimming left V 6 bases short and J 8 bases short, with 21 bases between. CDR3 bases: TGTGCCAGCAGCGCCGGGAGCGTTAAGACGGTTACGCAGTATTTT. Residues: CASSAGSVKTVTQYF.

This clone was counted a single time. The genes are TRBV19 and TRBJ2-2; D possibly corresponds to TRBD2 (6 bases). CDR1 and CDR2 (germline): LNHDA, SQIVND (reference sequence). The CDR3 loop spans 14 amino acids. V lost 7 bases and J 5 bases, leaving 14 bases between the germline ends. In nucleotides, the CDR3 is TGTGCCAGTATGGAGGGTGGGGGAACCGGGGAGCTGTTTTTT. Its protein is CASMEGGGTGELFF.

The sample holds a few counts of this clone. The CDR3 is CASSPGIGSYEQYF. The CDR3 region has the DNA TGTGCCAGCTCACCAGGGATAGGGTCCTACGAGCAGTACTTC. The chain combines TRBV7-3 with TRBJ2-7, with D maybe TRBD1 (5 bases). Trimming cost V 8 bases and J 1 base, with 15 bases left between them. In germline, CDR1 is SGHTA, CDR2 FQGTGA. The CDR3 is made up of 14 amino acids.

The chain is built from TRBV5-6 and TRBJ1-1, with D tentatively TRBD1 (5 bases). From germline, CDR1 is SGHDT and CDR2 YYEEEE. V was clipped by 0 bases and J by 1 base, with 13 bases between them. The CDR3 runs to 16 residues. This chain's CDR3 is CASSLEASGWNTEAFF. In nucleotides, the CDR3 is TGTGCCAGCAGCTTGGAGGCCTCAGGGTGGAACACTGAAGCTTTCTTT.